This TCR beta chain is from a study of regulatory T cells in long-lasting Graves disease. Through Arm-PCR of CDR3 regions and iRepertoire HTBI primers, TCR beta libraries were built. Each CDR3 protein is one row after TCRdb ran MiXCR on the multiplex PCR reads. Altogether more than 400,000 distinct CDR3 sequences are present, roughly 16% being singletons, with the ten largest covering over 9%. Trimming took 3 bases from V and 6 from J, leaving 14 bases between them. The CDR3 contains 14 residues. The germline V gene encodes CDR1 MDHEN and CDR2 SYDVKM. Time point in this sample: newly diagnosed GD, antithyroid drugs for less than 3 months. PBMC RNA served as the TCR library source. The diagnosis of Graves' disease used American Thyroid Association guidelines. This clonotype was recorded at least ten times. The data also belong to a second study, concerning T cells in Graves' hyperthyroidism and ophthalmopathy.

Sequenced here: peripheral blood mononuclear cells (PBMCs), sampled at new diagnosis, from a patient treated with antithyroid drugs. The receptor's source is a man aged 35 to 55 with Graves disease. The V gene is TRBV28, the J gene TRBJ1-1, with TRBD1 as a possible D gene (6 bases). CDR3 coding DNA: TGTGCCAGCAGTTTGCGGGGGCGCGTATCTGAAGCTTTCTTT. Protein: CASSLRGRVSEAFF.